This record covers a single TCR beta chain. The target antigen is unknown. Using a J-beta primer mix together with a sample-barcoded 5' primer, a second PCR was run for roughly 7 to 12 cycles. TCRdb re-called the 5' RACE reads with MiXCR, one entry per CDR3 protein. The sample has approximately 350,000 distinct CDR3 sequences, 50% to 60% seen once. This sample was taken from a study of blood T cells in healthy people across ages. Study-wide points: Age showed a roughly linear inverse relationship with TCR beta diversity per million T cells. Strong correlation was found linking TCR beta diversity to naive T cell percentage. Relative to aged donors, long-lived donors carried more naive CD4+ cells and displayed higher diversity.

This TCR derives from a man aged 55 to 70 in good health. Source material: blood.

CDR3 sequence reads: CASRGRSGRAINEQFF. The CDR3 DNA sequence: TGTGCCAGCCGAGGGAGGAGCGGGAGGGCTATCAATGAGCAGTTCTTC. The chain recombines TRBV27 with TRBJ2-1, with TRBD2 matching over 10 bases. Germline V lookup: CDR1 MNHEY, CDR2 SMNVEV (reference sequence). The CDR3 is made up of 16 amino acids. J was trimmed by 6 bases and V by 8 bases; bases with no gene match: 13.